This T cell receptor beta chain was documented in a study of shared clonotypes between healthy human individuals. Study-level information: A couple of female and three male donors aged 18 to 49 were enrolled.

Measured with immunoSEQ multiplex PCR; TCRdb has only the in-frame clones, and not every one. Among about 470,000 clones, roughly 80% were seen once, and the ten largest hold about 12%. The germline CDR1 and CDR2 sequences are SGHTA and FQGNSA. CDR3 size: 15 residues. V gave up 3 bases and J gave up 10 bases; unmatched junction bases: 7. The chain links TRBV7-2 to TRBJ2-1; the match to TRBD2 covers 12 bases. The TCR sequence derives from a woman in her thirties or forties in good health. Some clones in this sample may be carry-over from other donors' samples. Sequenced material: PBMCs. CDR3 DNA: TGTGCCAGCAGCTTTTCGACTAGCGGGGGATCCGAGCAGTTCTTC. This sequence encodes CASSFSTSGGSEQFF.